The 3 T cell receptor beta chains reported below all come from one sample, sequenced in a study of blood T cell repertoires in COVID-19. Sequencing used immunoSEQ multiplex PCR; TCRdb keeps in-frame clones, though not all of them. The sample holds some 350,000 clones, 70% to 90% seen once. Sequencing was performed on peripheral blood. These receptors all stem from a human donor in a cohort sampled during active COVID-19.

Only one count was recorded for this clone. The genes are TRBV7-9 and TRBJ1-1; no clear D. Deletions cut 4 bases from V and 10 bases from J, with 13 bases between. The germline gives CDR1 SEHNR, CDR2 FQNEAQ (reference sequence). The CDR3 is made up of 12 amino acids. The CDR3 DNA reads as TGTGCCAGCAGCTATGGGTCCGAGGGAGCTTTCTTT. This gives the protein CASSYGSEGAFF.

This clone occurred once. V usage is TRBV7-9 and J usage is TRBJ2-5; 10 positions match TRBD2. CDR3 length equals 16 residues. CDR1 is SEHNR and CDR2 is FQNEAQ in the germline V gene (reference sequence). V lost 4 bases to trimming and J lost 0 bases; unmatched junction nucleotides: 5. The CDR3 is CASSSQTSGYQETQYF. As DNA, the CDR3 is TGTGCCAGCAGCTCCCAGACTAGCGGGTACCAAGAGACCCAGTACTTC.

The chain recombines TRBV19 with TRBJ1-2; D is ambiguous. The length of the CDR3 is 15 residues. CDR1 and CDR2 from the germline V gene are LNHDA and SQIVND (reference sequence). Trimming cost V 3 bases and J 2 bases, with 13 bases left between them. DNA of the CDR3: TGTGCCAGTAGTATGGCCGGGAAGCAGAACTATGGCTACACCTTC. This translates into CASSMAGKQNYGYTF.